Listed below are T cell receptor beta chains from one sample, sequenced in a study of shared clonotypes between healthy human individuals. Using immunoSEQ multiplex PCR, the repertoire was profiled, and TCRdb retains in-frame clones only, with some absent. Of millions of clones in the sample, roughly 95% are singletons; the top ten hold around 1.1%. Sequencing used naive CD8+ T cells sorted from blood. The receptors derive from a man aged 18 to 29 in good health. CDR3s include the opening cysteine and the closing phenylalanine or tryptophan. A D gene is named only where the DNA matches it firmly. Size values are once, few and many counts, or a class for expanded clones, and some rows have none.

d_call j_call v_call clone_size cdr3_aa cdr3_nt
. TRBJ2-3 TRBV4-3 . CASSHTFKGTDTDTQYF TGCGCCAGCAGCCATACATTTAAGGGCACAGACACAGATACGCAGTATTTT
. TRBJ2-7 TRBV27 . CASSFRGLREVYEQYF TGTGCCAGCAGTTTTCGAGGGTTACGAGAAGTATACGAGCAGTACTTC
TRBD1 TRBJ2-2 TRBV7-3 . CASSPGQVNTGELFF TGTGCCAGCAGTCCGGGACAGGTGAACACCGGGGAGCTGTTTTTT
. TRBJ2-7 TRBV18 . CASSPPTGLYEQYF TGTGCCAGCTCACCACCGACAGGCCTCTACGAGCAGTACTTC
. TRBJ1-3 TRBV4-1 . CASSQVESGNTIYF TGCGCCAGCAGCCAAGTAGAGTCTGGAAACACCATATATTTT
. TRBJ1-5 TRBV5-4 . CASSQWGSNQPQHF TGTGCCAGCAGCCAGTGGGGGAGCAATCAGCCCCAGCATTTT
. TRBJ2-5 TRBV4-1 . CASSQTSKGEWETQYF TGCGCCAGCAGCCAGACTAGTAAAGGGGAATGGGAGACCCAGTACTTC
. TRBJ2-7 TRBV6-6 . CAHGEAYEQYF TGTGCCCATGGAGAAGCCTACGAGCAGTACTTC
. TRBJ1-5 TRBV5-6 . CASSLGQGGINQPQHF TGTGCCAGCAGCTTGGGGCAGGGAGGTATCAATCAGCCCCAGCATTTT
. TRBJ1-1 TRBV5-4 . CASSSTRANTEAFF TGTGCCAGCAGCTCAACCAGGGCGAACACTGAAGCTTTCTTT
. TRBJ1-2 TRBV6-1 . CASSFDQFLSGYTF TGTGCCAGCTCTTTTGATCAATTTCTCAGTGGCTACACCTTC
. TRBJ2-5 TRBV4-3 . CASSPEDGSQETQYF TGCGCCAGCAGCCCCGAGGATGGATCCCAAGAGACCCAGTACTTC
TRBD2 TRBJ2-5 TRBV9 . CASSALAGLQETQYF TGTGCCAGCAGCGCACTAGCGGGGCTCCAAGAGACCCAGTACTTC
. TRBJ2-7 TRBV10-3 . CAISESTGSYEQYF TGTGCCATCAGTGAGTCGACTGGCTCCTACGAGCAGTACTTC
TRBD1 TRBJ2-7 TRBV29-1 once CSVESPGQAPYEQYF TGCAGCGTTGAGTCCCCGGGACAGGCTCCCTACGAGCAGTACTTC
. TRBJ1-1 TRBV30 . CAWSVPEGTEAFF TGTGCCTGGAGTGTACCGGAAGGGACTGAAGCTTTCTTT
. TRBJ2-1 TRBV4-1 . CASSPGGLRNEQFF TGCGCCAGCAGCCCTGGGGGCTTACGCAATGAGCAGTTCTTC
. TRBJ2-3 TRBV19 . CASIKVGAGDTQYF TGTGCCAGTATCAAGGTGGGGGCCGGAGATACGCAGTATTTT
TRBD1 TRBJ1-2 TRBV11-2 . CASSLDSGGGQALYGYTF TGTGCCAGCAGCTTAGATTCAGGTGGAGGACAGGCCCTCTATGGCTACACCTTC
TRBD1 TRBJ2-7 TRBV7-9 . CASSQITGALGQYF TGTGCCAGCAGCCAAATTACAGGGGCTCTCGGGCAGTACTTC
TRBD2 TRBJ2-3 TRBV6-1 . CASSEGWWEGPDTQYF TGTGCCAGCAGTGAAGGGTGGTGGGAGGGCCCGGATACGCAGTATTTT
. TRBJ2-5 TRBV29-1 . CSVEEYGWPQETQYF TGCAGCGTTGAAGAATACGGGTGGCCCCAAGAGACCCAGTACTTC
TRBD1 TRBJ2-7 TRBV4-3 . CASSAGTGGTYEQYF TGCGCCAGCAGCGCCGGGACAGGGGGAACCTACGAGCAGTACTTC
TRBD1 TRBJ1-2 TRBV6-5 . CASSSGQGDGYTF TGTGCCAGCAGTTCCGGACAGGGGGATGGCTACACCTTC
. TRBJ2-1 TRBV7-9 . CASSLTPPYNEQFF TGTGCCAGCAGCTTAACTCCCCCTTACAATGAGCAGTTCTTC
. TRBJ1-1 TRBV30 once CAWSFGREVGAFF TGTGCCTGGAGTTTCGGACGGGAGGTGGGAGCTTTCTTT
TRBD1 TRBJ1-4 TRBV10-3 . CAISEFEGDSNEKLFF TGTGCCATCAGTGAGTTCGAGGGGGACAGTAATGAAAAACTGTTTTTT
TRBD2 TRBJ2-5 TRBV13 . CASSLGVSGRGETQYF TGTGCCAGCAGCTTAGGAGTTAGCGGGAGAGGAGAGACCCAGTACTTC